This TCR beta chain is from a study of cytomegalovirus exposure and HLA in healthy donors. The study's findings and limits: Accurate HLA-A and HLA-B prediction from TCR beta sequences was reported for most subjects.

The PCR used 60 Vbeta and 13 Jbeta primers. The assay was immunoSEQ multiplex PCR, and TCRdb's table has in-frame clones only and misses some. This table holds 70,000 or so clones. Turning to this clone: Its antigen is unidentified.

The material sequenced was PBMCs. This sequence originates from a boy between 5 and 17 years old in good health and CMV-seronegative.

The CDR3 DNA is TGCGCCAGCAGCGGAGGGACTAGGACTGCGCTGGATACGCAGTATTTT. It encodes CASSGGTRTALDTQYF. This rearrangement joins TRBV5-1 to TRBJ2-3; 8 bases fit TRBD2. CDR1 SGHRS and CDR2 YFSETQ come from the germline V gene. V shed 4 bases and J 6 bases; nucleotides not matched to a gene: 13. The CDR3 sequence is 16 residues long.